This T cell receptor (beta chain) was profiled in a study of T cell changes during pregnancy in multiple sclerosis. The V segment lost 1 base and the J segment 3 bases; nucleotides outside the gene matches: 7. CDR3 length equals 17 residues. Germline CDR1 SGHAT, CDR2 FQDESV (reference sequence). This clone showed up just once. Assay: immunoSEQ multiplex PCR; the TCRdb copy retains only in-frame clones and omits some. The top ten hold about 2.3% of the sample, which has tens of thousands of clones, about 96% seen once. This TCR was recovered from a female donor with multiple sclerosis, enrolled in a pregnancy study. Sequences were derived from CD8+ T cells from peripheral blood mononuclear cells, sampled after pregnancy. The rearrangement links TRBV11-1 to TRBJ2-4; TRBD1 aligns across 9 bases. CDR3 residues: CASSLDGQGFVKNIQYF. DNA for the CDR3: TGTGCCAGCAGCTTAGACGGACAGGGGTTTGTCAAAAACATTCAGTACTTC.